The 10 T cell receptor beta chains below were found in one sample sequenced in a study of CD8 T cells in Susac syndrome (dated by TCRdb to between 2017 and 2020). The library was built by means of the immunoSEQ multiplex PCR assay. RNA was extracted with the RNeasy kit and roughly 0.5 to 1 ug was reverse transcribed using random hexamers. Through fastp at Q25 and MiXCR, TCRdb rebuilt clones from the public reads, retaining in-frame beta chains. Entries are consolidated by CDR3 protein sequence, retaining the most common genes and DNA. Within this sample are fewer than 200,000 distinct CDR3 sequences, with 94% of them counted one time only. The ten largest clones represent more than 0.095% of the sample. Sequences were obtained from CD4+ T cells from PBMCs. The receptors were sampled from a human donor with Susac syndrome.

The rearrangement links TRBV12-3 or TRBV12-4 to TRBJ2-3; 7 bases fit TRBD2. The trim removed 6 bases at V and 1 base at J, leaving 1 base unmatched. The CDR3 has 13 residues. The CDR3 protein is CASRLAGTDTQYF. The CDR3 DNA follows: TGTGCCAGCAGGCTAGCGGGCACAGATACGCAGTATTTT.

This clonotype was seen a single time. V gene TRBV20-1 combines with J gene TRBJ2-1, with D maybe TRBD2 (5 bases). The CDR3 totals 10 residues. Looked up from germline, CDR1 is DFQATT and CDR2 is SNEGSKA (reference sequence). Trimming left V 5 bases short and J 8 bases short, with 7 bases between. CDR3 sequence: CSAYGDEQFF. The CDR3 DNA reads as TGCAGTGCTTACGGGGATGAGCAGTTCTTC.

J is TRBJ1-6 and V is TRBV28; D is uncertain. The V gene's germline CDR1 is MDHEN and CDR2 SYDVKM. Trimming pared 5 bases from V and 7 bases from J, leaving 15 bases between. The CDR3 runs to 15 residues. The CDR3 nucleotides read TGTGCCAGCAGTCCCACGGGGATGGGGAATTCACCCCTCCACTTT. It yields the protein CASSPTGMGNSPLHF. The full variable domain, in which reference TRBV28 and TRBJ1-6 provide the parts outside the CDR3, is DVKVTQSSRYLVKRTGEKVFLECVQDMDHENMFWYRQDPGLGLRLIYFSYDVKMKEKGDIPEGYSVSREKKERFSLILESASTNQTSMYLCASSPTGMGNSPLHFGNGTRLTVT.

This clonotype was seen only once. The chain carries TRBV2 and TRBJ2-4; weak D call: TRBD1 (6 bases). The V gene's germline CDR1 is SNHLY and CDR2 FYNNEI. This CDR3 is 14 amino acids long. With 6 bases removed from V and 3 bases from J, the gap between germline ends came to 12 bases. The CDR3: CASRATGIKNIQYF. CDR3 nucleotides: TGTGCCAGCAGGGCTACAGGGATCAAAAACATTCAGTACTTC. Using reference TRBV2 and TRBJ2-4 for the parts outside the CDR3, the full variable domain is EPEVTQTPSHQVTQMGQEVILRCVPISNHLYFYWYRQILGQKVEFLVSFYNNEISEKSEIFDDQFSVERPDGSNFTLKIRSTKLEDSAMYFCASRATGIKNIQYFGAGTRLSVL.

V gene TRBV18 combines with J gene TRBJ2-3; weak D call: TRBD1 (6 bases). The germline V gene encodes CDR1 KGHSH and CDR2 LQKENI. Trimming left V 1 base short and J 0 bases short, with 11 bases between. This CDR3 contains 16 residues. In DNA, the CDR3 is TGTGCCAGCTCACCACGGACAGACGCTAGCACAGATACGCAGTATTTT. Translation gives CASSPRTDASTDTQYF.

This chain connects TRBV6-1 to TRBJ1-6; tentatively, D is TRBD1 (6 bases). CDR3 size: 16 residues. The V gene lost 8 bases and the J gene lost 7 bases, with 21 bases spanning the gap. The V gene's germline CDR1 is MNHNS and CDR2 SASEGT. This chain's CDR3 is CASHRQASVWNSPLHF. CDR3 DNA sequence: TGTGCCAGCCACAGACAGGCGTCCGTATGGAATTCACCCCTCCACTTT.

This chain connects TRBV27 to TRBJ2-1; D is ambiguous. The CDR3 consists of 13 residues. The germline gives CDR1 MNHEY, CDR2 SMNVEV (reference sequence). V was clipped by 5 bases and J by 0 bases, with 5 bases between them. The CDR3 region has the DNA TGTGCCAGCAGTGACGGCTCCTACAATGAGCAGTTCTTC. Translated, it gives CASSDGSYNEQFF.

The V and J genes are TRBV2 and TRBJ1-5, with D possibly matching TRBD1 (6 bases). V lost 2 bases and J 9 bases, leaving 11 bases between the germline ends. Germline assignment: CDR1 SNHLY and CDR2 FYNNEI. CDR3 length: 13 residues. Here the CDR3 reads CASSEQGRGPQHF. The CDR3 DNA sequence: TGTGCCAGCAGTGAACAGGGGCGAGGGCCCCAGCATTTT.

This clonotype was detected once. The CDR3 DNA reads TGTGCCTGGGGTGAAGGGGTCTCTGGAAACACCATATATTTT. It yields the protein CAWGEGVSGNTIYF. The chain employs TRBV30 and TRBJ1-3; D may be TRBD1 (5 bases). The V end lost 5 bases, the J end lost 0 bases, and 11 bases lay between the germline ends. This CDR3 has 14 amino acids. CDR1 GTSNPN and CDR2 SVGIG come from the germline V gene (reference sequence).

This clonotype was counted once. CDR3 loop: CSAGRGAGPQHF. CDR3 bases: TGCAGTGCTGGCCGGGGGGCTGGGCCCCAGCATTTT. The chain joins TRBV20-1 to TRBJ1-5; D is possibly TRBD1 (6 bases). Germline V gene data show CDR1 as DFQATT and CDR2 as SNEGSKA (reference sequence). The CDR3 covers 12 residues. V lost 5 bases and J 9 bases, leaving 14 bases between the germline ends.